This T cell receptor (beta chain) was recorded in a study of PD-L1 blockade in urothelial cancer. Across the whole study: Most of the 29 patients were males with bladder-origin urothelial cancer. Median T cell yield per blood sample was 110,000 to 150,000 cells.

Patients presented with locally advanced or metastatic urothelial carcinoma. Pretreatment and on-treatment samples were taken, numbering 1 to 8 per patient. Data came from immunoSEQ multiplex PCR; TCRdb stores just in-frame clones and leaves some out. The sample holds about 70,000 clones; 80% to 85% are singletons and the top ten take roughly 4.5%. Material: PBMCs, obtained around atezolizumab (anti-PD-L1) treatment. The clonotype was recovered from an older man with urothelial cancer.

CDR3 coding DNA: TGTGCCAGTAGTATTGCTCAGGGTAGCACAGATACGCAGTATTTT. This translates into CASSIAQGSTDTQYF. The chain carries TRBV19 and TRBJ2-3; possible D gene TRBD1, 5 bases. Deletions cut 3 bases from V and 0 bases from J, with 10 bases between. Germline V gene sequence: CDR1 LNHDA, CDR2 SQIVND (reference sequence). This CDR3 region has 15 residues. The full variable domain, completed using reference TRBV19 and TRBJ2-3, is DGGITQSPKYLFRKEGQNVTLSCEQNLNHDAMYWYRQDPGQGLRLIYYSQIVNDFQKGDIAEGYSVSREKKESFPLTVTSAQKNPTAFYLCASSIAQGSTDTQYFGPGTRLTVL.